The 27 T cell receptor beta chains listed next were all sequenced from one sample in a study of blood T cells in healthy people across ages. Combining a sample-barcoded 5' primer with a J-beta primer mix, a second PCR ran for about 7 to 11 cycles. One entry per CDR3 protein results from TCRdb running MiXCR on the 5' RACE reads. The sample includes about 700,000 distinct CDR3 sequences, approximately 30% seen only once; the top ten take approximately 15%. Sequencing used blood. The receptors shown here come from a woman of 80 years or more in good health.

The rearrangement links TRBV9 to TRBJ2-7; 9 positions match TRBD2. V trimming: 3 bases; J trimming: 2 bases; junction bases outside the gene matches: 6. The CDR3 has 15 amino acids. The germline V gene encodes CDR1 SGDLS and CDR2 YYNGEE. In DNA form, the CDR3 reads TGTGCCAGCAGCGCGACTAGCGGCTCTACCTACGAGCAGTACTTC. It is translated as CASSATSGSTYEQYF.

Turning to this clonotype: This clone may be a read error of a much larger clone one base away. CDR3 loop: CASSEGSFYDYTF. Written as DNA, the CDR3 is TGTGCCAGCAGTGAGGGGTCATTCTATGACTACACCTTC. V and J are TRBV6-1 and TRBJ1-2, with no clear D. The germline V gene has CDR1 MNHNS and CDR2 SASEGT. CDR3 length equals 13 residues.

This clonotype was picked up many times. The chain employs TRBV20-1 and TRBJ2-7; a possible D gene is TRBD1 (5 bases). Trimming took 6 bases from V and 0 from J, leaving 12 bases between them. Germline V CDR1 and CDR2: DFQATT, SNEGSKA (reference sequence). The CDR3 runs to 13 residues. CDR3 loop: CSAPDSSSYEQYF. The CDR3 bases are TGCAGTGCGCCAGACAGTAGCTCCTACGAGCAGTACTTC.

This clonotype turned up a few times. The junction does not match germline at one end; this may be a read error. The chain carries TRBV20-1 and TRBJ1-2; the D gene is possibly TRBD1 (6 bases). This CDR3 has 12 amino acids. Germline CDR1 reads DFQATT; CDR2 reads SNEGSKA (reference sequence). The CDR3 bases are TGCAGGGCTAGAGGGGGGGACTATGGCTACACCTTC. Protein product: CRARGGDYGYTF.

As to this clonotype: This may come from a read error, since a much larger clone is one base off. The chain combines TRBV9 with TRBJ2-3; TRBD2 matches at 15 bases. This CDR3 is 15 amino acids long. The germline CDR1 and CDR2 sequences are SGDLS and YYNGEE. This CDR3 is CVSSDGTSGRDTQYF. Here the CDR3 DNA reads TGTGTCAGCAGCGACGGGACTAGCGGGAGGGATACGCAGTATTTT.

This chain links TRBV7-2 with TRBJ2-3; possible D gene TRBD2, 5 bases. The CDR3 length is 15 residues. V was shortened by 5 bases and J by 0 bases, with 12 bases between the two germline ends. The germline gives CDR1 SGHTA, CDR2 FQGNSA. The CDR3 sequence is CASSPQRRSTDTQYF. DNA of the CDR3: TGTGCCAGCAGCCCCCAGCGGCGGAGCACAGATACGCAGTATTTT.

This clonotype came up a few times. The DNA for the CDR3 is TGTGCCAGCTCACCGTTTTCTACAGGGAAGGCCGGGGAGCTGTTTTTT. Translating gives CASSPFSTGKAGELFF. The chain recombines TRBV18 with TRBJ2-2, with a possible D match to TRBD1 (6 bases). The CDR3 extends over 16 amino acids. The germline gives CDR1 KGHSH, CDR2 LQKENI. Trimming cost V 3 bases and J 6 bases, with 17 bases left between them.

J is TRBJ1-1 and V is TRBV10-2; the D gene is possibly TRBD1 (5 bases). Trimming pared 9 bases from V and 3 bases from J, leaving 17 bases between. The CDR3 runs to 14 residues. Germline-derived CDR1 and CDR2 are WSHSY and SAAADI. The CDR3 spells CASGSPGGYTEAFF. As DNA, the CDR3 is TGCGCCAGTGGATCCCCCGGGGGGTACACTGAAGCTTTCTTT.

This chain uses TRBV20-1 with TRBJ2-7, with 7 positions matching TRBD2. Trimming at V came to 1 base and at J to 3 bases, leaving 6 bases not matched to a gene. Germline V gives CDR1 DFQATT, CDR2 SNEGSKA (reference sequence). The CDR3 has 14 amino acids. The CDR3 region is CSARGLAEDYEQYF. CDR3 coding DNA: TGCAGTGCTAGAGGTCTAGCGGAGGACTACGAGCAGTACTTC.

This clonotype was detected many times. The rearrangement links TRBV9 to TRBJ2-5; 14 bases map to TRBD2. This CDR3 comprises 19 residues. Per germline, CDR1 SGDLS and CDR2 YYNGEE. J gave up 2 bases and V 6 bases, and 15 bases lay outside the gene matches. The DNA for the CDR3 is TGTGCCAGCACCCGGGGACTAGCGGGGGTCACGACCCTTCAAGAGACCCAGTACTTC. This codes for CASTRGLAGVTTLQETQYF.

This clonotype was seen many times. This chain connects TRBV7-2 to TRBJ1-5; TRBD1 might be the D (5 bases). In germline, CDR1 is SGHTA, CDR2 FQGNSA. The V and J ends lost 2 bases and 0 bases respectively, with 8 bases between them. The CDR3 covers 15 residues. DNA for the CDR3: TGTGCCAGCAGCTTATCAGGGTATAGCAATCAGCCCCAGCATTTT. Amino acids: CASSLSGYSNQPQHF.

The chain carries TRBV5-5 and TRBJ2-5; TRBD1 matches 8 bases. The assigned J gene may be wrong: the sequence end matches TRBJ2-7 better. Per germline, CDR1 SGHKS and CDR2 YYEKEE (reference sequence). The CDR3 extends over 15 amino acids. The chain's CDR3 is CASSGQGNLFDEQYF. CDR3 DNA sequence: TGTGCCAGCAGCGGACAGGGAAACCTCTTCGACGAGCAGTACTTC.

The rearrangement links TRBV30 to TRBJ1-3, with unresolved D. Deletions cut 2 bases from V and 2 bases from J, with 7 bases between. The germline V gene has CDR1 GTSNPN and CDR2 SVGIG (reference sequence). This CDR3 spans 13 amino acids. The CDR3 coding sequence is TGTGCCTGGAGTATAGGGACTGGAAACACCATATATTTT. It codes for CAWSIGTGNTIYF. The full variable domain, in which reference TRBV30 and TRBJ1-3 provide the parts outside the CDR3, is SQTIHQWPATLVQPVGSPLSLECTVEGTSNPNLYWYRQAAGRGLQLLFYSVGIGQISSEVPQNLSASRPQDRQFILSSKKLLLSDSGFYLCAWSIGTGNTIYFGEGSWLTVV.

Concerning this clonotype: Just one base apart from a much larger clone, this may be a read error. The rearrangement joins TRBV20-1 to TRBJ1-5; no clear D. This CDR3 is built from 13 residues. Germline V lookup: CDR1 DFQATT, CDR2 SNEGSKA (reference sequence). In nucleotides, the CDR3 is TGCGGTGCTAAGGACGCAAAGTATCAGCCCCAGCATTTT. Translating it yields CGAKDAKYQPQHF.

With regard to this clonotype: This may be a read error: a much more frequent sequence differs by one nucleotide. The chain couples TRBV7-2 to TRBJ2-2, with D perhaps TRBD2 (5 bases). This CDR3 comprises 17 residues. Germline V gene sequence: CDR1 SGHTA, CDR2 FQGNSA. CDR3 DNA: TGTGCCAGCAGCGCCCGGCCCAGCGAGGTGATTACCGGGGAGCGGTTTTTT. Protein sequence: CASSARPSEVITGERFF.

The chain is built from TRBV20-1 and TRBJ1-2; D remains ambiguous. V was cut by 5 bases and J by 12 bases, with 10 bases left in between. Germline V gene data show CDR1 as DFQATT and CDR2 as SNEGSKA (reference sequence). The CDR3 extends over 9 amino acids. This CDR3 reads CSAGVQDTF. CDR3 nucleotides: TGCAGTGCTGGCGTGCAGGACACCTTC.

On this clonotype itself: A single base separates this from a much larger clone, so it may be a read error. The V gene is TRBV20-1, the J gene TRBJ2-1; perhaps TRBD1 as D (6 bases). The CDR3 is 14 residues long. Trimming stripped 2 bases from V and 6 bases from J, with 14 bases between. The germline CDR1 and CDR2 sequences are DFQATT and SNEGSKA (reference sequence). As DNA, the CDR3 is TGCAGTGCTAGATCCGGGGACACCTGCAATGAGCAGTTCTTC. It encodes CSARSGDTCNEQFF.

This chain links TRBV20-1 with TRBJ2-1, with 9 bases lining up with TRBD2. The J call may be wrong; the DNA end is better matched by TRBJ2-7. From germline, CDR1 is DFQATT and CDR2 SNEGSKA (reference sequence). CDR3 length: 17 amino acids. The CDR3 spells CSANAGARGGTYNEQYF. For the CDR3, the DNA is TGCAGTGCAAACGCGGGGGCGCGGGGGGGAACCTACAATGAGCAGTACTTC.

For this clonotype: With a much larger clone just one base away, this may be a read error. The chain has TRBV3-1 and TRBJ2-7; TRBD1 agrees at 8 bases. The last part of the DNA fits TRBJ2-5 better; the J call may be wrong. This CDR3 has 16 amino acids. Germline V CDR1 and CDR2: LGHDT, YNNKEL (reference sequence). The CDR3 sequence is CAGSQGRTGRRETQYF. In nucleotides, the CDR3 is TGTGCCGGCAGCCAAGGAAGGACAGGGAGGAGAGAGACCCAGTACTTC.

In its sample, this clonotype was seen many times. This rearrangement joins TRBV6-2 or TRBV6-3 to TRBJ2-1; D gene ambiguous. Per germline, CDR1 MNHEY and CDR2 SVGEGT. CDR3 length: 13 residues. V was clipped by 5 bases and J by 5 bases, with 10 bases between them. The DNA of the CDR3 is TGTGCCAGCAGTCCACTTGGTAACAATGAGCAGTTCTTC. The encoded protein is CASSPLGNNEQFF.

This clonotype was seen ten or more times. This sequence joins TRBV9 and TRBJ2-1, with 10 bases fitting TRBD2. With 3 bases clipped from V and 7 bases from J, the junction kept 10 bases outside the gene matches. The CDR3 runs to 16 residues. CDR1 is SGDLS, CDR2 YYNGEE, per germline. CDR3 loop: CASSGKAGGPGNEQFF. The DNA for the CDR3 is TGTGCCAGCAGCGGAAAAGCGGGGGGGCCGGGAAATGAGCAGTTCTTC.

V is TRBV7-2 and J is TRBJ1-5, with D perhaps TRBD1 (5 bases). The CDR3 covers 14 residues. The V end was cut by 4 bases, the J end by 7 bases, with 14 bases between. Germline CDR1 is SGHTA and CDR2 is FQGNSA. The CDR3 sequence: CASSSGGEGQPQHF. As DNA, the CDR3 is TGTGCCAGCAGCTCGGGAGGGGAAGGGCAGCCCCAGCATTTT.

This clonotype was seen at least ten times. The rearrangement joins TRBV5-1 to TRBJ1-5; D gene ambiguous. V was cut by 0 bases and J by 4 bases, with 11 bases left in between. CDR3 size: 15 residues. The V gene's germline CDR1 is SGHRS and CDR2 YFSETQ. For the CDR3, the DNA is TGCGCCAGCAGCTTGGAAGGCTTCGAAAATCAGCCCCAGCATTTT. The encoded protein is CASSLEGFENQPQHF.

CDR3 amino acids: CASSSTGRGPTRGYTF. The CDR3 DNA follows: TGCGCCAGCAGCTCTACGGGGAGGGGTCCTACGCGGGGCTACACCTTC. V is TRBV5-1 and J is TRBJ1-2, with D tentatively TRBD1 (5 bases). CDR1 is SGHRS and CDR2 is YFSETQ in the germline V gene. The CDR3 is made up of 16 amino acids. Trimming took 3 bases from V and 8 from J, leaving 23 bases between them.

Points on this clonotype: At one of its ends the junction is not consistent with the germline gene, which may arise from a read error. This CDR3 reads CAWSGRRGDEKRFF. As DNA, the CDR3 is TGTGCCTGGAGTGGGAGACGAGGGGATGAAAAACGGTTTTTT. The gene calls are TRBV30 and TRBJ1-4, with TRBD1 as a possible D gene (5 bases). This CDR3 spans 14 amino acids. Germline V gene sequence: CDR1 GTSNPN, CDR2 SVGIG (reference sequence).

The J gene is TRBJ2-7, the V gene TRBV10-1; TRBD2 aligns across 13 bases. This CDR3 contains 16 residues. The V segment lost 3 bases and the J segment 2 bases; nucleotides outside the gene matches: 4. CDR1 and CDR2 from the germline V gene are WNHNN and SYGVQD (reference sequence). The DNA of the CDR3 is TGCGCCAGCAGTGACCCGGGGACTAGCGGGACCTACGAGCAGTACTTC. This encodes CASSDPGTSGTYEQYF.

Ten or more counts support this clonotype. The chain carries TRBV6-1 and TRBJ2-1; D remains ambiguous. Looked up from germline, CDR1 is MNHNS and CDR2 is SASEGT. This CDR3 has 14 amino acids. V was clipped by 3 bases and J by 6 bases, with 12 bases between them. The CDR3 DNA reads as TGTGCCAGCAGTGAGGGCGTAGCCCCCAATGAGCAGTTCTTC. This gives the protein CASSEGVAPNEQFF.